The source of this T cell receptor beta chain is a study of T cell repertoires in cytomegalovirus infection. At the level of the study: Peptides in the study included HLA-C-restricted and HLA-B-restricted CMV epitopes. Indications came from public TCR beta signatures; they pointed to CMV infection and to a matching HLA type.

TCRdb used MiXCR to reprocess the reads, holding one entry per CDR3 protein. The sample lists roughly 800,000 distinct CDR3 sequences, 29% occurring once. CDR3 length equals 17 residues. The junction had 3 bases not matched to a gene; V was cut back by 5 bases and J by 2 bases. CDR1 MNHNS and CDR2 SASEGT come from the germline V gene. This clonotype has just a few counts. Its target is unknown. Study observations and caveats: Of the TCR beta families, the public ones yielded a cumulative frequency that identified carriers of CMV plus the relevant HLA.

The TCR comes from a human donor in good health (CMV status not recorded). Some clones in this sample may be carry-over from other donors' samples. The chain couples TRBV6-1 to TRBJ2-2; TRBD2 agrees at 15 bases. Sequencing was performed on cultured CD8+ T cells from PBMCs, taken from culture after CMV antigen stimulation. This chain's CDR3 is CASSMGLAGGNTGELFF. CDR3 in DNA: TGTGCCAGCAGTATGGGACTAGCGGGGGGTAACACCGGGGAGCTGTTTTTT.